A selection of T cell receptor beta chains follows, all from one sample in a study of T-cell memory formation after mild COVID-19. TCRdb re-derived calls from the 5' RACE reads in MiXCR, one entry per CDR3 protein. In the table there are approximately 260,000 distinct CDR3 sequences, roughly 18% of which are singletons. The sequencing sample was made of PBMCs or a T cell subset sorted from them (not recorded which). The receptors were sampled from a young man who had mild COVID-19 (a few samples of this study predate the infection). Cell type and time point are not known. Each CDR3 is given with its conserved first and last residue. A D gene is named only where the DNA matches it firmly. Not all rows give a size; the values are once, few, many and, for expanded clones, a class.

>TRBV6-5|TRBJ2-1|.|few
TGTGCCAGCAACCCAAGGTCCCAGGGAGATGAGCAGTTCTTC
CASNPRSQGDEQFF
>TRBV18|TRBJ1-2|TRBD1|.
TGTGCCAGCTCACCACCGGGACAGGGGCCCAACTATGGCTACACCTTC
CASSPPGQGPNYGYTF
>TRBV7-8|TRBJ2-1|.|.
TGTGCCAGCAGCTCGGGGCGGGGACACAATGAGCAGTTCTTC
CASSSGRGHNEQFF
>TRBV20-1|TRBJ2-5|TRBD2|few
TGCAGTGCTAGAGATTATTTAACTAGCGGGGGCCAAGAGACCCAGTACTTC
CSARDYLTSGGQETQYF
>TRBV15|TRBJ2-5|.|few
TGTGCCACCAGCAGAGATTCGGCGTTCCAAGAGACCCAGTACTTC
CATSRDSAFQETQYF
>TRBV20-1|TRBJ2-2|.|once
TGCAGTGCTAGAGATCATAGGGGCGGGGCCGGGGAGCTGTTTTTT
CSARDHRGGAGELFF
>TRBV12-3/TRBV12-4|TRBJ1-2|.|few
TGTGCCAGCAGTTATGGTTCGGGGGCGGGTGGCTACACCTTC
CASSYGSGAGGYTF
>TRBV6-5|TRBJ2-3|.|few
TGTGCCAGCAGTTACCTAGATCCGTGGGCGGGAGATACGCAGTATTTT
CASSYLDPWAGDTQYF
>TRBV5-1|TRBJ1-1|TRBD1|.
TGCGCCAGCAGCTTGGATGGGACAGGGGGCACTGAAGCTTTCTTT
CASSLDGTGGTEAFF
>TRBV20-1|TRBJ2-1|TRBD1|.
TGCAGTGCAACGACAGGGGCCGGGGGTGAGCAGTTCTTC
CSATTGAGGEQFF
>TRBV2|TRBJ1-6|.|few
TGTGCCAGCAGAGTTCGTTCACCCCTCCACTTT
CASRVRSPLHF
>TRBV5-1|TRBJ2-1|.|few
TGCGCCAGCAGACCTAGTTTCACCTACAATGAGCAGTTCTTC
CASRPSFTYNEQFF
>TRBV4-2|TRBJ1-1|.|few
TGTGCCAGCAGCCAAGGGCCTACAGGGAGTTCGACTGAAGCTTTCTTT
CASSQGPTGSSTEAFF
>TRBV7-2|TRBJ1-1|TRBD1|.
TGTGCCAGCAGCGAGGGACAGCTTAACACTGAAGCTTTCTTT
CASSEGQLNTEAFF
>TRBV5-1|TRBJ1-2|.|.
TGCGCCAGCAGCTTTGGGTTTGGCTATGGCTACACCTTC
CASSFGFGYGYTF
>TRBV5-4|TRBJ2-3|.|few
TGTGCCAGCAGCCCGAGGGGGGAGATAGGCACGCAGTATTTT
CASSPRGEIGTQYF
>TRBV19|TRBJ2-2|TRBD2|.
TGTGCCAGTAGTATAGGACTAGCGGGGGGGCTGAGTTTCGGCGGGGAGCTGTTTTTT
CASSIGLAGGLSFGGELFF
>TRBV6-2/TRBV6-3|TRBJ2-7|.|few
TGTGCCAGCAGTTACCTCGACAGGAGTTTCCGCTTC
CASSYLDRSFRF
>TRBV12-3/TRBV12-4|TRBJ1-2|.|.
TGTGCCAGCAGCGGAGGGAGCTATGGCTACACCTTC
CASSGGSYGYTF
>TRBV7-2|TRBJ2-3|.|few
TGTGCCAGCAGTAACCCCTCCGCGGGGCCACGCACAGATACGCAGTATTTT
CASSNPSAGPRTDTQYF
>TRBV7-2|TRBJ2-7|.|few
TGTGCCAGCAGCTTATCCACAGCCCACGAGCAGTACTTC
CASSLSTAHEQYF
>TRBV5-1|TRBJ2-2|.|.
TGCGCCAGCAGCGCGGGACGAACGAACACCGGGGAGCTGTTTTTT
CASSAGRTNTGELFF
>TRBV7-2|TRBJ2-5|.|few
TGTGCCAGCAGCTATCAACGGAACCAAGAGACCCAGTACTTC
CASSYQRNQETQYF
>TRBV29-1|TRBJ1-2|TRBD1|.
TGCAGCGCTCGAGACAGGGGTTATTGGGGCTACACCTTC
CSARDRGYWGYTF
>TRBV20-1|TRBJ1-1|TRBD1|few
TGCAGTGTTACAGGGGGCGCCCGGACTGAAGCTTTCTTT
CSVTGGARTEAFF
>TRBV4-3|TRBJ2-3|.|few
TGCGCCAGCAGCCAAGAGCGGGTCACAGATACGCAGTATTTT
CASSQERVTDTQYF
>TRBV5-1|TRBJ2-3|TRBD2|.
TGCGCCAGCAGGGCCGGGACTAGCTGGGATACAGATACGCAGTATTTT
CASRAGTSWDTDTQYF
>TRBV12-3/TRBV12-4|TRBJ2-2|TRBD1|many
TGTGCCAGCAGGGGACAGGGAGTCGGGGTCGGGGAGCTGTTTTTT
CASRGQGVGVGELFF
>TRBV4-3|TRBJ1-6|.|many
TGCGCCAGCAGCCTCGGTCGGGGTCAAGATTCACCCCTCCACTTT
CASSLGRGQDSPLHF
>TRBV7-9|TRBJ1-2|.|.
TGTGCCAGCAGCTTAGCGCTAGGCGTCCTGGGGGTTGATGGCTACACCTTC
CASSLALGVLGVDGYTF
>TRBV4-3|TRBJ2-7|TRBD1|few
TGCGCCAGCAGCCAGTTACAGGGGGTTCCCTACGAGCAGTACTTC
CASSQLQGVPYEQYF
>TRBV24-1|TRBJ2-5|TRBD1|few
TGTGCCACCAGCCGACAGGGGCAAGAGACCCAGTACTTC
CATSRQGQETQYF
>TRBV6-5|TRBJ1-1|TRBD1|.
TGTGCCAGCAGGGACACAGGGGCTCTCGAAGCTTTCTTT
CASRDTGALEAFF
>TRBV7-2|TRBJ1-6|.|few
TGTGCCAGCAGCCTCCTAGGGCCCCTCCACTTT
CASSLLGPLHF
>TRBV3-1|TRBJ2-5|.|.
TGTGCCAGCAGCCAAGATCCTCATCGGTCTGGCAAAGAAGAGACCCAGTACTTC
CASSQDPHRSGKEETQYF
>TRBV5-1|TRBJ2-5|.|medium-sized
TGCGCCAGCAGCTTGGGGAATGGAGAAGAGACCCAGTACTTC
CASSLGNGEETQYF
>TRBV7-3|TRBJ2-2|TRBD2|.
TGTGCCAGCAGCCCCCTCGGGGGGGCAACCGGGGAGCTGTTTTTT
CASSPLGGATGELFF
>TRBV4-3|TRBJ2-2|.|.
TGCGCCAGCAGCCAAGATATAGCTGCGGTTTTGGACACCGGGGAGCTGTTTTTT
CASSQDIAAVLDTGELFF
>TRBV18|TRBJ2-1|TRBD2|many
TGTGCCAGCTCACCACGTCGGGCGTTAGCGGGTGAGCAGTTCTTC
CASSPRRALAGEQFF
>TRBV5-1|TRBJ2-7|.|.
TGCGCCAGCAGCTTGGTGTTAGGTGACTACGAGCAGTACTTC
CASSLVLGDYEQYF
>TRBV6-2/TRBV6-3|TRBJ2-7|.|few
TGTGCCAGCAGGACGATCTCTCAGGTCCTACCCTTCTTC
CASRTISQVLPFF
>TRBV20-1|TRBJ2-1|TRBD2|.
TGCAGTGCTAGAGTCCCGACTAGCGGGGGGCGGGATGAGCAGTTCTTC
CSARVPTSGGRDEQFF
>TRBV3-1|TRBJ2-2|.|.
TGTGCCAGCACCCCGGAGAGGGGAACCGGGGAGCTGTTTTTT
CASTPERGTGELFF
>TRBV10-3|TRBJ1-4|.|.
TGTGCCATCAGCGGGGGGGCAGCTACTAATGAAAAACTGTTTTTT
CAISGGAATNEKLFF
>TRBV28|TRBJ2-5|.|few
TGTGCCAGCAGTTTTAATAGTGGCGGGGAGACCCAGTACTTC
CASSFNSGGETQYF
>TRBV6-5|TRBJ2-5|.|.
TGTGCCAGCCAAACTGGGGAGACCCAGTACTTC
CASQTGETQYF
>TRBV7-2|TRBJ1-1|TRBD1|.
TGTGCCAGCAGCTTTCGGTGGACAGGGATGAACACTGAAGCTTTCTTT
CASSFRWTGMNTEAFF
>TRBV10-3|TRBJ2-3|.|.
TGTGCCATCAGTGGACAGAACACAGATACGCAGTATTTT
CAISGQNTDTQYF
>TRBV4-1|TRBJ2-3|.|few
TGCGCCAGCAGCCCCACTCGGGCAGGGTGGGCAGATACGCAGTATTTT
CASSPTRAGWADTQYF
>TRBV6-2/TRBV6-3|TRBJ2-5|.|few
TGTGCCAGCAGGCGGAGACTAGTCGGAAGAGAGACCCAGTACTTC
CASRRRLVGRETQYF
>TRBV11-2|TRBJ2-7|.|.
TGTGCCAGCAGCCCTCGGGGGTATAACGAGCAGTACTTC
CASSPRGYNEQYF
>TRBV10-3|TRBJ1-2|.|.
TGTGCCATCAGTGTCTCCGCAGATAACTATGGCTACACCTTC
CAISVSADNYGYTF
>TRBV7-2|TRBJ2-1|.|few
TGTGCCAGCAGCTTAGATACCAGGGGGGGCCGTTCTGAGCAGTTCTTC
CASSLDTRGGRSEQFF
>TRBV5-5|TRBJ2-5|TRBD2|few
TGTGCCAGCAGCGAGGGGACTAGTGTTGAGACCCAGTACTTC
CASSEGTSVETQYF
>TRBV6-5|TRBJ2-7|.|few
TGTGCCAGCAGTTTCAGGGGAGCCTACGAGCAGTACTTC
CASSFRGAYEQYF
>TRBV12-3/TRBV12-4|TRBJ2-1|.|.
TGTGCCAGCAGCAAGGGATTTGAGCAGTTCTTC
CASSKGFEQFF
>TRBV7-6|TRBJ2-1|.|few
TGTGCCAGCAGCTTAGAGCTACTAGCCAATGAGCAGTTCTTC
CASSLELLANEQFF
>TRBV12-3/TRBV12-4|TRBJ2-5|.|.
TGTGCCAGCAGTTCTAGCGCCCAAGAGACCCAGTACTTC
CASSSSAQETQYF
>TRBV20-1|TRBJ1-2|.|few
TGCAGTGTACGCTCTAACTATGGCTACACCTTC
CSVRSNYGYTF